A single sample gave rise to the 9 T cell receptor beta chains below, sequenced in a study of shared clonotypes between healthy human individuals. The table came from immunoSEQ multiplex PCR; TCRdb's copy has only in-frame clones and leaves some out. The data hold under 1,100,000 clones, with around four fifths observed a single time. Sequencing was performed on memory CD4+ T cells sorted from blood. Regarding subset: CD45RA-negative fraction. All receptors come from a man between 18 and 29 years old in good health.

V and J are TRBV21-1 and TRBJ2-3. TRBV21-1 is noted as a pseudogene. The CDR3 runs to 15 residues. CDR3 region: CASSKAAWSTDTQYF. CDR3 nucleotides: TGTGCCAGCAGCAAAGCTGCCTGGAGCACAGATACGCAGTATTTT.

The chain uses TRBV9 and TRBJ1-2; 7 bases map to TRBD1. In germline, CDR1 is SGDLS, CDR2 YYNGEE. After removal of 0 bases from V and 4 bases from J, the junction contained 6 bases not matched to a gene. The CDR3 spans 15 residues. CDR3: CASSVAAGGFYGYTF. The CDR3 DNA sequence: TGTGCCAGCAGCGTAGCGGCAGGGGGTTTCTATGGCTACACCTTC.

A word on this clone: The same CDR3 can be traced to other DNA sequences in this sample. This rearrangement joins TRBV5-1 to TRBJ1-3; possible D gene TRBD1, 5 bases. The V and J ends lost 0 bases and 1 base respectively, with 8 bases between them. Looked up from germline, CDR1 is SGHRS and CDR2 is YFSETQ. The CDR3 consists of 15 residues. CDR3 bases: TGCGCCAGCAGCTTGGGCCCAGGGTCTGGAAACACCATATATTTT. Translated: CASSLGPGSGNTIYF.

The rearrangement uses TRBV5-1 and TRBJ2-3; 13 nucleotides align to TRBD2. The germline V gene encodes CDR1 SGHRS and CDR2 YFSETQ. This CDR3 is built from 15 residues. Trimming took 4 bases from V and 5 from J; bases not matched to a gene: 4. CDR3 in DNA: TGCGCCAGCAGCGCTCGACTAGCGGGGGGAGATACGCAGTATTTT. Amino acids: CASSARLAGGDTQYF.

The rearrangement links TRBV28 to TRBJ1-2, with a tentative D call TRBD1 (5 bases). CDR1 is MDHEN and CDR2 is SYDVKM in the germline V gene. Between the trimmed V and J ends, which lost 6 bases and 0 bases, there was a span of 17 bases. The CDR3 runs to 16 residues. The CDR3 region is CASRGVVGTANYGYTF. CDR3 in DNA: TGTGCCAGCAGGGGGGTCGTAGGGACCGCTAACTATGGCTACACCTTC.

This chain joins TRBV11-2 and TRBJ1-1, with 7 positions matching TRBD1. Trimming removed 5 bases from V and 4 bases from J; junction bases left unmatched: 7. The germline gives CDR1 SGHAT, CDR2 FQNNGV. The CDR3 runs 14 residues. The CDR3 here is CASSATTGSTEAFF. DNA of the CDR3: TGTGCCAGCAGCGCCACGACAGGGTCCACTGAAGCTTTCTTT.

This rearrangement joins TRBV19 to TRBJ1-5; no clear D. From germline, CDR1 is LNHDA and CDR2 SQIVND (reference sequence). This CDR3 comprises 13 residues. V was pared by 5 bases and J by 5 bases, with 10 bases between. The CDR3 loop is CASSHIDHQPQHF. The DNA for the CDR3 is TGTGCCAGTAGTCACATCGACCATCAGCCCCAGCATTTT.

A word on this clone: The conserved final phenylalanine or tryptophan is absent from the CDR3, which likely points to a read error. Because the CDR3's place on the DNA is in doubt, the DNA is left out and the CDR3 is given as listed by TCRdb. The J gene is TRBJ1-2, the V gene TRBV29-1; the table names TRBD1, a call not compared with the DNA. With termini counted, the CDR3 has 8 amino acids. From germline, CDR1 is SQVTM and CDR2 ANQGSEA. The CDR3 is CSVDQGEL.

J is TRBJ2-5 and V is TRBV18; no clear D gene. The CDR3 loop spans 16 amino acids. Germline CDR1 KGHSH, CDR2 LQKENI. V lost 1 base and J lost 2, with 14 bases in between. The CDR3 DNA is TGTGCCAGCTCACCACAACTAAGCACACTTCAAGAGACCCAGTACTTC. This encodes CASSPQLSTLQETQYF.